The 7 T cell receptor beta chains below come from one sample, sequenced in a study of CD8 T cells in Susac syndrome. Random hexamers were used to reverse transcribe an amount of roughly 0.45 to 1 ug RNA. Using its own MiXCR run on the immunoSEQ multiplex PCR reads, TCRdb lists one record per CDR3 protein. The profile covers tens of thousands of distinct CDR3 sequences, with roughly 95% appearing a single time and approximately 0.42% taken by the ten largest. Sequencing was performed on CD8+ T cells from PBMCs. The receptors derive from a human donor with Susac syndrome.

This chain uses TRBV4-1 with TRBJ2-5; 7 bases map to TRBD1. The CDR3 contains 16 residues. Trimming cost V 1 base and J 4 bases; bases outside gene matches: 9. CDR1 and CDR2 (germline): MGHRA, YSYEKL. The CDR3: CASSQGGQFIGETQYF. CDR3 DNA: TGCGCCAGCAGCCAAGGGGGACAGTTTATCGGAGAGACCCAGTACTTC.

The V call is TRBV14, the J call TRBJ2-1, with D possibly matching TRBD1 (6 bases). Germline values: CDR1 SGHDN, CDR2 FVKESK. Deletions cut 0 bases from V and 6 bases from J, with 6 bases between. The CDR3 has 13 residues. The CDR3: CASSQEDSNEQFF. CDR3 DNA: TGTGCCAGCAGCCAAGAGGACAGCAATGAGCAGTTCTTC.

The chain couples TRBV29-1 to TRBJ1-4, with D tentatively TRBD1 (5 bases). The CDR3 contains 15 residues. Germline CDR1 is SQVTM and CDR2 is ANQGSEA. The V gene lost 6 bases and the J gene lost 7 bases, with 21 bases spanning the gap. The CDR3 here is CSVRSGREEIEKLFF. The DNA for the CDR3 is TGCAGCGTCCGATCGGGCAGGGAAGAAATTGAAAAACTGTTTTTT.

In its sample, this clonotype was seen once. The J gene is TRBJ2-3, the V gene TRBV10-3, with 8 bases lining up with TRBD2. The V segment lost 2 bases and the J segment 0 bases; nucleotides outside the gene matches: 7. CDR1 is ENHRY and CDR2 is SYGVKD in the germline V gene. The CDR3 runs to 17 residues. The CDR3 DNA sequence: TGTGCCATCAGTGAGAGCCCGACTAGCGCCAGCACAGATACGCAGTATTTT. It encodes CAISESPTSASTDTQYF.

J is TRBJ2-2 and V is TRBV14; D is possibly TRBD1 (5 bases). Per the germline V gene, CDR1 is SGHDN and CDR2 is FVKESK. V lost 0 bases and J lost 0, with 8 bases in between. The CDR3 spans 16 residues. This CDR3 reads CASSQEPGTNTGELFF. CDR3 DNA sequence: TGTGCCAGCAGCCAAGAACCAGGGACGAACACCGGGGAGCTGTTTTTT.

This chain joins TRBV13 and TRBJ1-2, with D perhaps TRBD1 (5 bases). Trimming removed 5 bases at V and 8 bases at J, with 18 bases between. Germline CDR1 PRHDT, CDR2 FYEKMQ (reference sequence). This CDR3 has 14 residues. CDR3 bases: TGTGCCAGCAGCCCGGAAAGGCCCCAGGGAGGCTACACCTTC. It yields the protein CASSPERPQGGYTF.

This clonotype was seen a single time. The chain links TRBV7-9 to TRBJ2-1, with TRBD2 matching over 7 bases. Trimming cost V 5 bases and J 7 bases; bases outside gene matches: 8. Germline V gene sequence: CDR1 SEHNR, CDR2 FQNEAQ (reference sequence). The CDR3 has 14 residues. Here the CDR3 DNA reads TGTGCCAGCAGCCCCAGCGGGAATGTTAATGAGCAGTTCTTC. It encodes CASSPSGNVNEQFF.